Each of the 14 T cell receptor beta chains below was sequenced from the same sample in a study of cytomegalovirus exposure and HLA in healthy donors. Primers: 60 Vbeta forward and 13 Jbeta reverse. Produced via immunoSEQ multiplex PCR; TCRdb's table is partial and in-frame only. The repertoire holds about 140,000 clones, more than 75% seen once, with about 8.1% in the top ten. Sequencing was done on a sample of PBMCs. The receptor set was obtained from a woman aged 45-65 years in good health and CMV-seropositive.

The CDR3 DNA sequence: TGTGCCAGCAGAGGACAGACTCGCGGCTACACCTTC. Its translation is CASRGQTRGYTF. This chain joins TRBV9 and TRBJ1-2; D possibly corresponds to TRBD1 (6 bases). The CDR3 contains 12 residues. V gave up 5 bases and J gave up 8 bases, with 13 bases separating them. The germline V gene has CDR1 SGDLS and CDR2 YYNGEE.

CDR3: CASSSRGSDTQYF. Here the CDR3 DNA reads TGTGCCAGCAGTTCAAGGGGTTCAGATACGCAGTATTTT. The chain couples TRBV28 to TRBJ2-3; possible D gene TRBD1, 5 bases. The V end was cut by 4 bases, the J end by 4 bases, with 9 bases between. The germline V gene has CDR1 MDHEN and CDR2 SYDVKM. The CDR3 spans 13 residues.

This chain connects TRBV5-1 to TRBJ2-2; possible D gene TRBD1, 6 bases. This CDR3 has 14 residues. V was clipped by 5 bases and J by 5 bases, with 13 bases between them. Looked up from germline, CDR1 is SGHRS and CDR2 is YFSETQ. The CDR3 is CASRIQGETGELFF. The CDR3 DNA sequence: TGCGCCAGCAGGATACAGGGAGAGACCGGGGAGCTGTTTTTT.

The gene calls are TRBV28 and TRBJ2-1, with TRBD2 matching over 11 bases. Per germline, CDR1 MDHEN and CDR2 SYDVKM. This CDR3 contains 20 residues. Trimming removed 4 bases from V and 3 bases from J; junction bases left unmatched: 17. The CDR3 region has the DNA TGTGCCAGCAGTTCCCCCACTAGCGGGAGCGTTTTGGGGAACTACAATGAGCAGTTCTTC. Translation: CASSSPTSGSVLGNYNEQFF. The whole variable domain, filled in from reference TRBV28 and TRBJ2-1, reads DVKVTQSSRYLVKRTGEKVFLECVQDMDHENMFWYRQDPGLGLRLIYFSYDVKMKEKGDIPEGYSVSREKKERFSLILESASTNQTSMYLCASSSPTSGSVLGNYNEQFFGPGTRLTVL.

The J gene is TRBJ2-2, the V gene TRBV9; possibly TRBD1 for D (5 bases). CDR1 and CDR2 from the germline V gene are SGDLS and YYNGEE. Trimming stripped 3 bases from V and 8 bases from J, with 17 bases between. This CDR3 contains 15 residues. As DNA, the CDR3 is TGTGCCAGCAGCGCCCTGGAGCTAGGGGCTGGGGAGCTGTTTTTT. Translating gives CASSALELGAGELFF.

A few counts support this clone. The chain employs TRBV4-2 and TRBJ2-3; TRBD2 matches 16 bases. Germline loops: CDR1 LGHNA, CDR2 YNFKEQ. The J segment lost 6 bases and the V segment lost 4 bases, leaving 1 base of the junction unmatched. This CDR3 is 15 amino acids long. CDR3 DNA: TGTGCCAGCAGCCTGGGACTAGCGGGGGGGGATACGCAGTATTTT. It is translated as CASSLGLAGGDTQYF.

This chain connects TRBV27 to TRBJ2-3; D not resolved. V was shortened by 0 bases and J by 6 bases, with 7 bases between the two germline ends. Germline CDR1 and CDR2: MNHEY and SMNVEV (reference sequence). There are 13 residues in the CDR3. CDR3 bases: TGTGCCAGCAGTTTATCGAGAGGTGATACGCAGTATTTT. This encodes CASSLSRGDTQYF.

The chain has TRBV4-1 and TRBJ2-1; 7 nucleotides align to TRBD1. V lost 4 bases, J lost 7 bases, and 7 bases stayed unmatched. In germline, CDR1 is MGHRA, CDR2 YSYEKL. The length of the CDR3 is 14 residues. The CDR3 nucleotides are TGCGCCAGCAGCCCCGCCAGGGGGACAAATGAGCAGTTCTTC. Translating it yields CASSPARGTNEQFF.

This chain connects TRBV6-7 to TRBJ2-4; D may be TRBD2 (6 bases). TRBV6-7 is marked as an open reading frame, function uncertain. The ends were cut back, 2 bases at V and 0 bases at J, with 20 bases in the middle. The CDR3 totals 19 residues. CDR3 in DNA: TGTGCCAGCAGTTACCGACCGGGACTCCACACCCTAGCCAAAAACATTCAGTACTTC. This codes for CASSYRPGLHTLAKNIQYF.

V usage is TRBV29-1 and J usage is TRBJ2-3; maybe TRBD1 (6 bases). Germline lookup yields CDR1 SQVTM and CDR2 ANQGSEA. Trimming pared 8 bases from V and 1 base from J, leaving 13 bases between. The CDR3 covers 13 residues. CDR3 region: CSTLKGGTDTQYF. The CDR3 region has the DNA TGCAGCACTCTAAAGGGGGGCACAGATACGCAGTATTTT.

The chain has TRBV29-1 and TRBJ2-5; unclear D gene. The germline gives CDR1 SQVTM, CDR2 ANQGSEA. The CDR3 runs 12 residues. V lost 7 bases, J lost 1 base, and 10 bases lay in between. The CDR3 sequence is CSAREAQETQYF. As DNA, the CDR3 is TGCAGCGCCCGAGAGGCCCAAGAGACCCAGTACTTC.

This sequence joins TRBV7-3 and TRBJ2-1; D uncertain. This CDR3 has 11 residues. V shed 3 bases and J shed 7 bases, with 4 bases lying between them. Germline V gene data show CDR1 as SGHTA and CDR2 as FQGTGA. CDR3 DNA: TGTGCCAGCAGCTTCGTGAATGAGCAGTTCTTC. Protein product: CASSFVNEQFF.

V is TRBV7-3 and J is TRBJ2-5; 8 bases align to TRBD1. CDR1 SGHTA and CDR2 FQGTGA come from the germline V gene. With 6 bases clipped from V and 5 bases from J, the junction kept 5 bases outside the gene matches. The CDR3 is made up of 13 amino acids. CDR3 amino acids: CASSQGATETQYF. In DNA form, the CDR3 reads TGTGCCAGCAGTCAGGGGGCTACCGAGACCCAGTACTTC.

This clone has a single count. The chain recombines TRBV28 with TRBJ1-4; 10 bases are shared with TRBD1. The CDR3 runs to 16 residues. Germline V lookup: CDR1 MDHEN, CDR2 SYDVKM. V lost 6 bases and J lost 1; bases outside the gene matches: 5. CDR3 DNA: TGTGCCAGCAGCGACAGGGGGCGGGGAACTAATGAAAAACTGTTTTTT. It yields the protein CASSDRGRGTNEKLFF.